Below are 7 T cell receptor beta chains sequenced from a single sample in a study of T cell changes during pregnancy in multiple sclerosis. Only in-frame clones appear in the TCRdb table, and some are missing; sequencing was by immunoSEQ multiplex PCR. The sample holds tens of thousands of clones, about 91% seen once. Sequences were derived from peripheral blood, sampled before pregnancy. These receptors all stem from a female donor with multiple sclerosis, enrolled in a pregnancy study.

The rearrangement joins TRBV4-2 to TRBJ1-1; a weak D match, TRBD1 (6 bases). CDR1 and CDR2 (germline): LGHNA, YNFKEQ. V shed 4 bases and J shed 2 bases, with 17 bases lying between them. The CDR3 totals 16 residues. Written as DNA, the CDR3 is TGTGCCAGCAGCCGGAAAACAGGGTTTTCAAACACTGAAGCTTTCTTT. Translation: CASSRKTGFSNTEAFF.

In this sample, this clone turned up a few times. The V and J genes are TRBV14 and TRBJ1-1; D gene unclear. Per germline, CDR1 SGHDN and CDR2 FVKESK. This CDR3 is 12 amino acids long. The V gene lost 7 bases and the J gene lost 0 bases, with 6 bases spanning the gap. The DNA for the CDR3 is TGTGCCAGCACCCTACTGAACACTGAAGCTTTCTTT. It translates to CASTLLNTEAFF.

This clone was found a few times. CDR3 protein: CASSPPTLAVNTEAFF. CDR3 in DNA: TGTGCCAGCAGCCCCCCCACGTTGGCGGTGAACACTGAAGCTTTCTTT. The chain links TRBV9 to TRBJ1-1; D remains unclear. There are 16 residues in the CDR3. Germline V gene data show CDR1 as SGDLS and CDR2 as YYNGEE. Deletions cut 4 bases from V and 0 bases from J, with 16 bases between.

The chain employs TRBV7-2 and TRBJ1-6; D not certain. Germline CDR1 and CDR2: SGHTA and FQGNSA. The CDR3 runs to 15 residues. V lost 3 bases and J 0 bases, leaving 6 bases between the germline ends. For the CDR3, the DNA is TGTGCCAGCAGCTTTTTCCGCTCCTATAATTCACCCCTCCACTTT. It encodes CASSFFRSYNSPLHF.

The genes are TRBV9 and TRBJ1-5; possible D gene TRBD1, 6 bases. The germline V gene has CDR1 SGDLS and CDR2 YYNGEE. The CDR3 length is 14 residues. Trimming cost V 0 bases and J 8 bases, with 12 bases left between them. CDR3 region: CASSVAGGAEPQHF. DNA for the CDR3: TGTGCCAGCAGCGTAGCGGGGGGCGCGGAGCCCCAGCATTTT.

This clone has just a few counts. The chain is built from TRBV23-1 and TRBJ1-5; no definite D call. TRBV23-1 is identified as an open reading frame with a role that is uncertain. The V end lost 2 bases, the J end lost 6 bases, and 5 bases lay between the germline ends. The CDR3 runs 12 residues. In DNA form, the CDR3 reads TGCGCCAGCAGTCAAAAGAGTCAGCCCCAGCATTTT. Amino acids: CASSQKSQPQHF.

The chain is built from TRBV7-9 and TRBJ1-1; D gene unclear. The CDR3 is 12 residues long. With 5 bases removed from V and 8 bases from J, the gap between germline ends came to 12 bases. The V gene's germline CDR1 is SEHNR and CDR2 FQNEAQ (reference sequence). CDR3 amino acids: CASSARLEEAFF. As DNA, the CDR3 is TGTGCCAGCAGCGCCCGACTCGAGGAAGCTTTCTTT. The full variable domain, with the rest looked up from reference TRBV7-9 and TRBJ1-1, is DTGVSQNPRHKITKRGQNVTFRCDPISEHNRLYWYRQTLGQGPEFLTYFQNEAQLEKSRLLSDRFSAERPKGSFSTLEIQRTEQGDSAMYLCASSARLEEAFFGQGTRLTVV.